This TCR beta chain was documented in a study of T cells in Graves' hyperthyroidism and ophthalmopathy. RNA transcripts gave rise to amplified TCR beta CDR3 regions. The HTBI primer set drove a first-round RT-PCR of the TCR CDR3. TCRdb independently ran MiXCR on the multiplex PCR reads; one entry per CDR3 protein. The repertoire includes around 380,000 distinct CDR3 sequences, around an eighth of them detected once, and around 21% sits in the top ten. Germline V gene sequence: CDR1 SEHNR, CDR2 FQNEAQ (reference sequence). J was trimmed by 7 bases and V by 7 bases; bases with no gene match: 11. CDR3 length: 14 residues.

J is TRBJ2-3 and V is TRBV7-9; 7 bases match TRBD1. Material: blood. The clonotype was recovered from a man aged 30-40 years with Graves' hyperthyroidism that later progressed to Graves' ophthalmopathy. CDR3 region: CASNLDRWRNTQYF. CDR3 nucleotide sequence: TGTGCCAGCAACTTGGACAGGTGGAGGAATACGCAGTATTTT. Full variable domain (remainder filled in from reference TRBV7-9 and TRBJ2-3): DTGVSQNPRHKITKRGQNVTFRCDPISEHNRLYWYRQTLGQGPEFLTYFQNEAQLEKSRLLSDRFSAERPKGSFSTLEIQRTEQGDSAMYLCASNLDRWRNTQYFGPGTRLTVL.